This entry lists 15 T cell receptor beta chains sequenced from one sample in a study of shared clonotypes between healthy human individuals. The assay was immunoSEQ multiplex PCR, and TCRdb's table has in-frame clones only and misses some. The sample consists of some 900,000 clones, 76% of them appearing once. Specimen: memory CD4+ T cells sorted from blood. The subset was: CD45RA-negative fraction. All receptors derive from a man between 18 and 29 years old in good health.

This clone turned up a few times. The gene calls are TRBV10-3 and TRBJ1-4; 10 nucleotides match TRBD1. V was pared by 4 bases and J by 8 bases, with 7 bases of the junction left unmatched. CDR3 size: 15 residues. Per the germline V gene, CDR1 is ENHRY and CDR2 is SYGVKD. The CDR3 DNA sequence: TGTGCCATCAGTGCCGGGGACAGGGGTCAAGAAAAACTGTTTTTT. Translation gives CAISAGDRGQEKLFF.

This chain joins TRBV28 and TRBJ2-3; weak D call: TRBD2 (7 bases). CDR1 MDHEN and CDR2 SYDVKM come from the germline V gene. The length of the CDR3 is 14 residues. V was shortened by 5 bases and J by 5 bases, with 14 bases between the two germline ends. In nucleotides, the CDR3 is TGTGCCAGCAGTCAAGGGGGGGCGGGAGATACGCAGTATTTT. Residues: CASSQGGAGDTQYF.

The table lists this clone with many counts. This chain uses TRBV28 with TRBJ1-3; possible D gene TRBD1, 5 bases. Germline CDR1 is MDHEN and CDR2 is SYDVKM. This CDR3 is built from 16 residues. With 8 bases removed from V and 0 bases from J, the gap between germline ends came to 17 bases. In nucleotides, the CDR3 is TGTGCCAGCGCCGACAGAGCAATTTCCTCTGGAAACACCATATATTTT. Translating it yields CASADRAISSGNTIYF.

The V call is TRBV4-2, the J call TRBJ1-4; D call uncertain. The V end was cut by 0 bases, the J end by 6 bases, with 8 bases between. The CDR3 covers 14 residues. Germline CDR1 LGHNA, CDR2 YNFKEQ. This CDR3 is CASSQDRSDEKLFF. CDR3 nucleotides: TGTGCCAGCAGCCAAGATCGGTCGGATGAAAAACTGTTTTTT.

This chain uses TRBV10-3 with TRBJ2-3, with 15 bases fitting TRBD2. The germline CDR1 and CDR2 sequences are ENHRY and SYGVKD. The ends lost 8 bases at V and 5 bases at J; junction bases unmatched: 5. The CDR3 is 15 residues long. In nucleotides, the CDR3 is TGTGCCATCGGCGAGGGACTAGCGGGAGGAGATACGCAGTATTTT. Translating it yields CAIGEGLAGGDTQYF.

This sequence joins TRBV7-2 and TRBJ1-1; possible D gene TRBD1, 5 bases. Germline V lookup: CDR1 SGHTA, CDR2 FQGNSA. CDR3 length equals 15 residues. V was pared by 1 base and J by 3 bases, with 12 bases between. Here the CDR3 DNA reads TGTGCCAGCAGCTTAGAGAGGCAGGGATACACTGAAGCTTTCTTT. Its protein is CASSLERQGYTEAFF.

The J gene is TRBJ2-3, the V gene TRBV27; D perhaps matches TRBD2 (5 bases). Trimming cost V 11 bases and J 3 bases, with 24 bases left between them. Germline values: CDR1 MNHEY, CDR2 SMNVEV (reference sequence). This CDR3 comprises 16 residues. The DNA of the CDR3 is TGTGCCCCAGCCCCCCAGAGGGCCCAAGAGACAGATACGCAGTATTTT. It encodes CAPAPQRAQETDTQYF.

The chain uses TRBV19 and TRBJ1-6, with D uncertain. The CDR3 is 14 residues long. In germline, CDR1 is LNHDA, CDR2 SQIVND (reference sequence). The V gene lost 3 bases and the J gene lost 10 bases, with 13 bases spanning the gap. The CDR3 DNA is TGTGCCAGTAGTATCTCCCGCGGGAACTCACCCCTCCACTTT. It encodes CASSISRGNSPLHF. The full variable domain, in which reference TRBV19 and TRBJ1-6 provide the parts outside the CDR3, is DGGITQSPKYLFRKEGQNVTLSCEQNLNHDAMYWYRQDPGQGLRLIYYSQIVNDFQKGDIAEGYSVSREKKESFPLTVTSAQKNPTAFYLCASSISRGNSPLHFGNGTRLTVT.

The table lists this clone with a count of one. The chain joins TRBV4-1 to TRBJ1-2; 8 positions agree with TRBD1. CDR1 MGHRA and CDR2 YSYEKL come from the germline V gene. The CDR3 sequence is 15 residues long. Losses at the gene ends were 0 bases for V and 1 base for J; bases not matched to a gene: 1. The CDR3 is CASSQEGQVNYGYTF. The CDR3, as DNA: TGCGCCAGCAGCCAAGAGGGACAGGTTAACTATGGCTACACCTTC.

CDR3 region: CASSSGGIVQETQYF. CDR3 in DNA: TGTGCCAGCAGTTCCGGAGGGATCGTCCAAGAGACCCAGTACTTC. V is TRBV28 and J is TRBJ2-5; weak D call: TRBD2 (6 bases). Germline lookup yields CDR1 MDHEN and CDR2 SYDVKM. V shed 4 bases and J shed 1 base, with 13 bases lying between them. The length of the CDR3 is 15 residues. Together with reference TRBV28 and TRBJ2-5, the CDR3 gives the full variable domain: DVKVTQSSRYLVKRTGEKVFLECVQDMDHENMFWYRQDPGLGLRLIYFSYDVKMKEKGDIPEGYSVSREKKERFSLILESASTNQTSMYLCASSSGGIVQETQYFGPGTRLLVL.

The chain joins TRBV30 to TRBJ2-5, with TRBD1 as a possible D gene (5 bases). The V gene lost 0 bases and the J gene lost 3 bases, with 11 bases spanning the gap. Germline V CDR1 and CDR2: GTSNPN, SVGIG (reference sequence). The CDR3 has 14 amino acids. CDR3 sequence reads: CAWSVSGSKETQYF. The CDR3 nucleotides are TGTGCCTGGAGTGTCTCAGGGTCTAAAGAGACCCAGTACTTC.

The chain is built from TRBV28 and TRBJ2-2; no clear D. This CDR3 comprises 15 residues. Germline CDR1 and CDR2: MDHEN and SYDVKM. Trimming left V 6 bases short and J 1 base short, with 12 bases between. CDR3 amino acids: CASRARGVNTGELFF. The CDR3 DNA follows: TGTGCCAGCAGGGCCCGAGGCGTGAACACCGGGGAGCTGTTTTTT.

Concerning this clone itself: The sample contains more than one DNA sequence encoding this CDR3. CDR3 in amino acids: CASSSGLAGTYEQYF. The CDR3 bases are TGCGCCAGCAGCTCGGGACTAGCGGGGACCTACGAGCAGTACTTC. J is TRBJ2-7 and V is TRBV5-1; TRBD2 aligns across 13 bases. Trimming removed 3 bases from V and 2 bases from J; junction bases left unmatched: 2. CDR3 length: 15 residues. Germline values: CDR1 SGHRS, CDR2 YFSETQ.

The V and J genes are TRBV5-1 and TRBJ2-1, with TRBD1 as a possible D gene (6 bases). Germline values: CDR1 SGHRS, CDR2 YFSETQ. The CDR3 sequence is 16 residues long. V was cut by 4 bases and J by 0 bases, with 14 bases left in between. The CDR3 sequence: CASSLIGQSSYNEQFF. The CDR3 bases are TGCGCCAGCAGCCTCATTGGACAGAGCTCCTACAATGAGCAGTTCTTC.

The chain is built from TRBV4-3 and TRBJ1-2; the D gene is possibly TRBD1 (5 bases). Trimming removed 2 bases from V and 6 bases from J, with 13 bases in between. CDR1 is LGHNA and CDR2 is YSLEER in the germline V gene. CDR3 length: 14 amino acids. The CDR3 sequence is CASSQSRGVDGYTF. DNA for the CDR3: TGCGCCAGCAGCCAATCTCGGGGGGTTGATGGCTACACCTTC.